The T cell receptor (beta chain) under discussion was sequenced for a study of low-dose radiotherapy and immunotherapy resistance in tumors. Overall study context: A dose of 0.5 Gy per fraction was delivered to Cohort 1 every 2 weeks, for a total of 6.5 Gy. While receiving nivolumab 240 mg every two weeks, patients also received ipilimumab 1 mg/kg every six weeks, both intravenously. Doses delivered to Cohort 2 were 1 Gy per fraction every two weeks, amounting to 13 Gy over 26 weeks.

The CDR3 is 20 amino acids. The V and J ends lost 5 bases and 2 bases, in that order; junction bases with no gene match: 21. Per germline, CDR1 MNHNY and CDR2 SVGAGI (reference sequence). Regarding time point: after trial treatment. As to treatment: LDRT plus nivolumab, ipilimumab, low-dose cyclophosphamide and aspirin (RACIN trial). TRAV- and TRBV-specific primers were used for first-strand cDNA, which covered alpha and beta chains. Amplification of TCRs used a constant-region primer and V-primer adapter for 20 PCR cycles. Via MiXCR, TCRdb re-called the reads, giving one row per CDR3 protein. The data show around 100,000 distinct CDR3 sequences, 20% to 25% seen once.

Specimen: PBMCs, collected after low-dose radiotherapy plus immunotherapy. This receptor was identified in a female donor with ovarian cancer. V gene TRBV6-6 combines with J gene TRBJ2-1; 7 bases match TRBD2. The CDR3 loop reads CASSRMSKLGAGTTYNEQFF. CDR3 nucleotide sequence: TGTGCCAGCAGTCGTATGTCTAAGTTGGGAGCGGGGACCACCTACAATGAGCAGTTCTTC.